This T cell receptor (beta chain) was captured in a study of blood T cell repertoires in COVID-19. This clone came up once. Clones were sequenced by immunoSEQ multiplex PCR, and TCRdb holds only the in-frame ones, with some missing. The sample has 150,000 to 200,000 clones, about 85% seen once; the top ten hold roughly 15%. With V trimmed by 4 bases and J by 1 base, 6 bases remained unmatched. The germline V gene has CDR1 SGHTA and CDR2 FQGNSA. The CDR3 covers 16 residues. Sequences were obtained from peripheral blood. The clonotype comes from a woman in her 70s with COVID-19, enrolled during active disease. The chain recombines TRBV7-2 with TRBJ2-1; 8 nucleotides line up with TRBD2. The CDR3 region is CASSSTLAVSYNEQFF. The CDR3 DNA reads as TGTGCCAGCAGCTCTACACTAGCGGTATCCTACAATGAGCAGTTCTTC.